This T cell receptor beta chain was identified during a study of beta chain features in type 1 diabetes. At the level of the study: All samples together contributed 100 million to 120 million sorted cells for examination. The study, taken as a whole, reports: Comparison showed that naive, central memory and Treg TCRB repertoires appeared more similar among patients than among healthy donors.

Stem cell-like memory, regulatory, central memory and naive CD4+ cells were sorted via CD45RO/CCR7/CD25/CD127/CD95/CD27. Investigators reverse transcribed all isolated RNA, so they sequenced expressed TCRB transcripts. Profiled with immunoSEQ multiplex PCR; TCRdb holds only in-frame clones, not every one. This sample has about 330,000 clones; roughly 11% occur once, and the top ten carry about 0.015%. Comment on this clone: Its antigen is unidentified.

The CDR3 is made up of 15 amino acids. The germline CDR1 and CDR2 sequences are SEHNR and FQNEAQ (reference sequence). The V segment lost 5 bases and the J segment 7 bases; nucleotides outside the gene matches: 8. This sequence was found in a young woman in good health. Input material: naive CD4+ T cells from blood. The chain is built from TRBV7-9 and TRBJ2-1; TRBD2 matches 10 bases. This chain's CDR3 is CASSTLAGAGNEQFF. The CDR3 nucleotides read TGTGCCAGCAGCACCCTAGCGGGAGCGGGAAATGAGCAGTTCTTC.